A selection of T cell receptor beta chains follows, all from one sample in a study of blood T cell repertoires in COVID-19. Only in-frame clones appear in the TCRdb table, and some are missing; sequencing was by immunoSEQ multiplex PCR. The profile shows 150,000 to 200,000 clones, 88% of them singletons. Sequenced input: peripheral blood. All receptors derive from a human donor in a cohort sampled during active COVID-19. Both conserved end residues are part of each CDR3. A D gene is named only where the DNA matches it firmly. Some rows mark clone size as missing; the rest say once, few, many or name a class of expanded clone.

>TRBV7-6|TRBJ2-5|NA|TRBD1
CASSSRPGQGAIKTQYF
TGTGCCAGCAGCTCACGACCGGGACAGGGGGCTATAAAGACCCAGTACTTC
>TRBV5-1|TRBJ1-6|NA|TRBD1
CASSLAGQGTNSPLHF
TGCGCCAGCAGCTTGGCGGGACAGGGGACAAATTCACCCCTCCACTTT
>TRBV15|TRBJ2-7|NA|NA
CATSRDSGTGGKEQYF
TGTGCCACCAGCAGAGACAGCGGGACAGGAGGAAAAGAGCAGTACTTC
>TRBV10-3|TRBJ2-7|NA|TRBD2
CAISESGRSYEQYF
TGTGCCATCAGTGAATCCGGGAGGAGTTACGAGCAGTACTTC
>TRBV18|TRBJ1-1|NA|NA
CASSPLRETEAFF
TGTGCCAGCTCACCCTTACGAGAAACTGAAGCTTTCTTT
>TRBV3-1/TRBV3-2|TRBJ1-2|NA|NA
CASSRGGNYGYTF
TGTGCCAGCAGCCGCGGGGGAAACTATGGCTACACCTTC
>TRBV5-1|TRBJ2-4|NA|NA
CASSLGGKASDIQYF
TGCGCCAGCAGCTTGGGAGGCAAGGCTTCAGACATTCAGTACTTC
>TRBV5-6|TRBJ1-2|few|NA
CASSHAGIDYGYTF
TGTGCCAGCAGCCACGCAGGGATCGACTATGGCTACACCTTC
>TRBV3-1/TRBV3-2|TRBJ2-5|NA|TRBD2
CASSQVRFRALGGTEETQYF
TGTGCCAGCAGCCAAGTTAGGTTTAGGGCGTTGGGGGGGACTGAAGAGACCCAGTACTTC
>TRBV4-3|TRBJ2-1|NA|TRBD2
CASSQDEARAGVASNEQFF
TGCGCCAGCAGCCAAGATGAAGCGAGGGCGGGAGTGGCTAGTAATGAGCAGTTCTTC
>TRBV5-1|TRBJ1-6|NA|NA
CASSLGQGGAPLHF
TGCGCCAGCAGCTTGGGGCAGGGTGGTGCACCCCTCCACTTT
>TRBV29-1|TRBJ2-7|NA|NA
CSVTTEAGFSYEQYF
TGCAGCGTTACCACGGAGGCAGGTTTTTCCTACGAGCAGTACTTC
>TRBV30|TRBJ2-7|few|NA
CAWSNGGINEQYF
TGTGCCTGGAGTAACGGGGGAATAAACGAGCAGTACTTC
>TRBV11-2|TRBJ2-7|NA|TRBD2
CASSQGAGFTYEQYF
TGTGCCAGCAGCCAAGGAGCGGGGTTTACCTACGAGCAGTACTTC
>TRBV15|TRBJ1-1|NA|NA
CATSSFGTRLEAFF
TGTGCCACCAGCAGCTTCGGGACACGGCTTGAAGCTTTCTTT
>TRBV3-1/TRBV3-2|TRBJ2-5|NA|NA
CASSRGQFEETQYF
TGTGCCAGCAGCCGAGGACAGTTTGAGGAGACCCAGTACTTC
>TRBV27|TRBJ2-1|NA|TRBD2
CASKLRDYSYNEQFF
TGTGCCAGCAAACTCCGGGACTACTCCTACAATGAGCAGTTCTTC
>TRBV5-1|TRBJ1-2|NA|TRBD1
CASSFDRAGGGYTF
TGCGCCAGCAGCTTCGACAGGGCCGGGGGTGGCTACACCTTC
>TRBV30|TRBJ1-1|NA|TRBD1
CAWSQRGTGETEAFF
TGTGCCTGGAGTCAGCGCGGGACAGGGGAGACTGAAGCTTTCTTT
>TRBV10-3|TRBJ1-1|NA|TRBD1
CAISDTGQGAEAFF
TGTGCCATCAGTGACACGGGACAGGGGGCTGAAGCTTTCTTT
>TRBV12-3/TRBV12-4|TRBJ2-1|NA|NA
CASSKLTSLEQFF
TGTGCCAGCAGCAAACTGACTAGTCTTGAGCAGTTCTTC
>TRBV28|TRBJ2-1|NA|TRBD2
CASSSDRKAGGQSSNEQFF
TGTGCCAGCAGTTCAGACAGAAAGGCGGGAGGGCAATCGAGCAATGAGCAGTTCTTC
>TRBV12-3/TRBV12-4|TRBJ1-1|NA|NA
CASILTGRGEAFF
TGTGCCAGCATTCTTACGGGGAGGGGTGAAGCTTTCTTT
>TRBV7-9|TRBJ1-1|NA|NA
CASSPPSGAANKAFF
TGTGCCAGCAGCCCCCCCAGTGGAGCAGCTAATAAAGCTTTCTTT
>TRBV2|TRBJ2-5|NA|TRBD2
CASSDTRGGAETQYF
TGTGCCAGCAGTGACACCCGGGGGGGAGCGGAGACCCAGTACTTC
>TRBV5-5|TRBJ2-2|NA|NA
CASSRDSANTGELFF
TGTGCCAGCAGCCGTGACAGCGCGAACACCGGGGAGCTGTTTTTT
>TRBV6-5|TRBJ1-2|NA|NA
CASSYSKSRGDGYTF
TGTGCCAGCAGTTACTCGAAGTCCAGGGGCGATGGCTACACCTTC
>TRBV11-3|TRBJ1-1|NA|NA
CASSRLTGSEAFF
TGTGCCAGCAGCAGATTGACAGGATCTGAAGCTTTCTTT
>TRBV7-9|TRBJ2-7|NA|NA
CASSLEGGEQYF
TGTGCCAGCAGCTTAGAAGGGGGCGAGCAGTACTTC
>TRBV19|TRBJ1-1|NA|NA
CASSIEGGFGTEAFF
TGTGCCAGTAGTATAGAGGGAGGGTTCGGCACTGAAGCTTTCTTT
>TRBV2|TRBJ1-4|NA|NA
CASSAQGFNEKLFF
TGTGCCAGCAGTGCCCAGGGGTTTAATGAAAAACTGTTTTTT
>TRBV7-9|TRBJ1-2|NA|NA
CASSSQGEGYTF
TGTGCCAGCAGCTCACAGGGAGAGGGCTACACCTTC
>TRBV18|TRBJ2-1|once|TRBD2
CASSPSGGGTYNEQFF
TGTGCCAGCTCACCAAGCGGGGGGGGGACCTACAATGAGCAGTTCTTC
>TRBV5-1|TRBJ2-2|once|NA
CASSRELRGSGELFF
TGCGCCAGCAGCCGTGAATTGAGGGGGTCCGGGGAGCTGTTTTTT
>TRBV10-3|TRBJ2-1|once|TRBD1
CAISDPGQPHVAQFF
TGTGCCATCAGTGATCCGGGACAGCCCCATGTTGCGCAGTTCTTC
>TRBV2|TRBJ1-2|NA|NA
CASRRPGLDYGYTF
TGTGCCAGCAGGCGCCCGGGACTTGATTATGGCTACACCTTC
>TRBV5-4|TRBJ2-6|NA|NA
CASSLGAPSGANVLTF
TGTGCCAGCAGCTTGGGGGCCCCCTCTGGGGCCAACGTCCTGACTTTC
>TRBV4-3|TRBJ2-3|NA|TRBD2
CASSQEVSRGADTQYF
TGCGCCAGCAGCCAAGAGGTGTCGCGGGGGGCAGATACGCAGTATTTT
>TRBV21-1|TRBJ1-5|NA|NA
CASSKASSISDSASCQPQHF
TGTGCCAGCAGCAAAGCGAGCAGTATTTCGGACAGCGCATCTTGTCAGCCCCAGCATTTT
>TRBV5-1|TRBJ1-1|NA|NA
CASSRDTNTEAFF
TGCGCCAGCAGCCGTGACACGAACACTGAAGCTTTCTTT
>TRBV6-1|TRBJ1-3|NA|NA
CASSEAPGASENTIYF
TGTGCCAGCAGTGAAGCCCCAGGGGCAAGTGAAAACACCATATATTTT
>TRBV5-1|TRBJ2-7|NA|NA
CASSLGGGEYEQYF
TGCGCCAGCAGCTTGGGTGGGGGCGAGTACGAGCAGTACTTC
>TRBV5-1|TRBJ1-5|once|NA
CASSLNTGGGQPQHF
TGCGCCAGCAGCTTGAACACGGGGGGCGGTCAGCCCCAGCATTTT
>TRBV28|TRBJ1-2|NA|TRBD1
CASSGRGQYGYTF
TGTGCCAGCAGCGGCAGGGGGCAATATGGCTACACCTTC
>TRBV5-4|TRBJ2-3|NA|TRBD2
CASSLGGLAGHTDTQYF
TGTGCCAGCAGCTTGGGGGGACTAGCGGGGCACACAGATACGCAGTATTTT
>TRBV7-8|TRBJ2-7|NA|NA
CASSFPRSEQYF
TGTGCCAGCAGCTTTCCTAGGTCCGAGCAGTACTTC
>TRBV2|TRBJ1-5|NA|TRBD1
CASSGQGGDQPQHF
TGTGCCAGCAGCGGACAGGGGGGGGATCAGCCCCAGCATTTT
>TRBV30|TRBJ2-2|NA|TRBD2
CAWGLEYGELFF
TGTGCCTGGGGACTAGAGTACGGGGAGCTGTTTTTT
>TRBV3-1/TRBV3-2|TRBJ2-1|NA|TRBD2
CASSHLAVQFF
TGTGCCAGCAGCCACCTAGCGGTACAGTTCTTC